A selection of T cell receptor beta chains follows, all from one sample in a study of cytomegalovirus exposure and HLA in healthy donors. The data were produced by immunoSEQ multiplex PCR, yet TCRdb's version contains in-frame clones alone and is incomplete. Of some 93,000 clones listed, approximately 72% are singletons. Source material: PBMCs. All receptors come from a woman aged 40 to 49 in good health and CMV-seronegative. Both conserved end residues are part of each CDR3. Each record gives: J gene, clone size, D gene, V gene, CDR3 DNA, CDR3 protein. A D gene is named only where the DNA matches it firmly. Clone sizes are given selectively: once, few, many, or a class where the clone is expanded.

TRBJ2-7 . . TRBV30 TGTGCCGGATACTCCCCGCGGGACGAGCAGTACTTC CAGYSPRDEQYF
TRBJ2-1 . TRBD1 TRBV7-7 TGTGCCAGCAGCAGAGGGGGCCCGAACGACAATGAGCAGTTCTTC CASSRGGPNDNEQFF
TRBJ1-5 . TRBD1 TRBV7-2 TGTGCCAGCAGCCAGGATATAGGGGGCGGAAAACAGCCCCAGCATTTT CASSQDIGGGKQPQHF
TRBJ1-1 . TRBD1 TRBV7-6 TGTGCCAGCAGCTTGCTTCCGGGACAGGCGAACACTGAAGCTTTCTTT CASSLLPGQANTEAFF
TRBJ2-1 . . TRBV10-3 TGTGCCATCAAGCCTCGACAGCCCTACAATGAGCAGTTCTTC CAIKPRQPYNEQFF
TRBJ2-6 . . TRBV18 TGTGCCAGCTCACGGACAGCTGGGGCCAACGTCCTGACTTTC CASSRTAGANVLTF
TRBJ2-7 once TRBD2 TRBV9 TGTGCCAGCAGCCCTCAGACCGGGACTAGCGGGAGATTCGGTTACGAGCAGTACTTC CASSPQTGTSGRFGYEQYF
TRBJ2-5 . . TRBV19 TGTGCCAGTAGTATAGATCGCGCGGGACAAGAGACCCAGTACTTC CASSIDRAGQETQYF
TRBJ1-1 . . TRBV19 TGTGCCAGTAGTAAGGGCAAGGGGACAAACACTGAAGCTTTCTTT CASSKGKGTNTEAFF
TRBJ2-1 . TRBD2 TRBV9 TGTGCCAGCAGTGTACGACTAGCGGGGGCGGAGAATGAGCAGTTCTTC CASSVRLAGAENEQFF
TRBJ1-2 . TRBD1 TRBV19 TGTGCCAGTAGTCCTCGGACAGGGCTATCGTGGGGCTACACCTTC CASSPRTGLSWGYTF
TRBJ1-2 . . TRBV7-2 TGTGCCAGCAGCTTAGGGGTACAGGTTGGCTACACCTTC CASSLGVQVGYTF
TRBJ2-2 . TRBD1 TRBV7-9 TGTGCCAGCAGCTTATTGGACAGGGACACCGGGGAGCTGTTTTTT CASSLLDRDTGELFF
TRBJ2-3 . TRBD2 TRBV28 TGTGCCAGCAGTCTACCCGGACTAGGGACAGATACGCAGTATTTT CASSLPGLGTDTQYF